The clone carrying this T cell receptor (beta chain) was seen more than once but under ten times. Its antigen is not identified. The sample belongs to a study of beta chain features in type 1 diabetes. The CDR3 runs 12 residues. Germline CDR1 and CDR2: MNHEY and SVGAGI. The V gene lost 4 bases and the J gene lost 10 bases, with 11 bases spanning the gap. Of the isolated RNA, all was reverse transcribed, and so the sequenced material was expressed TCRB transcripts. TCRdb's copy holds only in-frame clones and misses some; the assay was immunoSEQ multiplex PCR. Among fewer than 400,000 clones listed, around 9.7% were seen once. Regarding the study as a whole: Among all four CD4+ subsets, Type 1 diabetes patients had TCRB CDR3s that were moderately but significantly shorter.

The sequence derives from a man younger than 45 with type 1 diabetes. The chain links TRBV6-5 to TRBJ2-1, with no clear D. Sequencing was carried out using central memory CD4+ T cells from blood. CDR3 loop: CASSSSAREQFF. In DNA, the CDR3 is TGTGCCAGCAGTTCTTCTGCCAGGGAGCAGTTCTTC.